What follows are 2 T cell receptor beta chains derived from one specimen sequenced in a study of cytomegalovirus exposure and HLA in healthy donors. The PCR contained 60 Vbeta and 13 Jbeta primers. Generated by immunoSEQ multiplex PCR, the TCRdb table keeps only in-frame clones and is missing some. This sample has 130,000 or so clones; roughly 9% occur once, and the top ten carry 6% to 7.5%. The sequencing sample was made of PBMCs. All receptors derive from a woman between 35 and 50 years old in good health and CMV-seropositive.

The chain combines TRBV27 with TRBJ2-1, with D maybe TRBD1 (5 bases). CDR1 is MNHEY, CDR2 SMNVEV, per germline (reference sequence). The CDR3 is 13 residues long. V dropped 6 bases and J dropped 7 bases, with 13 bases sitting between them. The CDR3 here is CASRFSGRNEQFF. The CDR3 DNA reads TGTGCCAGCAGATTTTCAGGGCGGAATGAGCAGTTCTTC.

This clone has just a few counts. This CDR3 reads CAIIPSGVYEQYF. The CDR3, as DNA: TGTGCCATAATCCCCTCCGGGGTTTACGAGCAGTACTTC. This chain links TRBV6-1 with TRBJ2-7; possible D gene TRBD2, 5 bases. Germline CDR1 reads MNHNS; CDR2 reads SASEGT. The CDR3 spans 13 residues. Trimming stripped 10 bases from V and 4 bases from J, with 17 bases between.